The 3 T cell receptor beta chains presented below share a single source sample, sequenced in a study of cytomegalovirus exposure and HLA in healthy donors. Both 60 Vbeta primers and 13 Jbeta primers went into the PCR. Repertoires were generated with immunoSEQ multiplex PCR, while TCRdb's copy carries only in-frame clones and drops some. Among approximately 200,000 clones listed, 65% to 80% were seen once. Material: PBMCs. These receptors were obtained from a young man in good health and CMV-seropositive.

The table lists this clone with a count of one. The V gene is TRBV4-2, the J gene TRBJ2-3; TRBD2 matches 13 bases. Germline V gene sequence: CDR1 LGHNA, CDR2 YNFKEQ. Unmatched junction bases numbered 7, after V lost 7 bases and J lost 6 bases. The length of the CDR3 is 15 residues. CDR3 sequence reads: CASKGTSGGVDTQYF. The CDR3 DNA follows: TGTGCCAGCAAGGGAACTAGCGGGGGGGTTGATACGCAGTATTTT.

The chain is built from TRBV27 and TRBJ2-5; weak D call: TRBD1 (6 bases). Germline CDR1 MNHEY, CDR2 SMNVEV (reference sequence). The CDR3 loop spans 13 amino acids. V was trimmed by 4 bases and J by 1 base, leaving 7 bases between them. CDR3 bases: TGTGCCAGCAGTTACAGGGTCCAAGAGACCCAGTACTTC. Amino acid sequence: CASSYRVQETQYF.

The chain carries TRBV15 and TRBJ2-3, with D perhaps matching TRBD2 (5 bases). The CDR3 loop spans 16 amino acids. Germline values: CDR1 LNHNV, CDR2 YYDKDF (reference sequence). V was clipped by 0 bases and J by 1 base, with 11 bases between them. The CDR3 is CATSRDRDSGTDTQYF. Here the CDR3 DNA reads TGTGCCACCAGCAGAGATCGTGATAGCGGCACAGATACGCAGTATTTT.